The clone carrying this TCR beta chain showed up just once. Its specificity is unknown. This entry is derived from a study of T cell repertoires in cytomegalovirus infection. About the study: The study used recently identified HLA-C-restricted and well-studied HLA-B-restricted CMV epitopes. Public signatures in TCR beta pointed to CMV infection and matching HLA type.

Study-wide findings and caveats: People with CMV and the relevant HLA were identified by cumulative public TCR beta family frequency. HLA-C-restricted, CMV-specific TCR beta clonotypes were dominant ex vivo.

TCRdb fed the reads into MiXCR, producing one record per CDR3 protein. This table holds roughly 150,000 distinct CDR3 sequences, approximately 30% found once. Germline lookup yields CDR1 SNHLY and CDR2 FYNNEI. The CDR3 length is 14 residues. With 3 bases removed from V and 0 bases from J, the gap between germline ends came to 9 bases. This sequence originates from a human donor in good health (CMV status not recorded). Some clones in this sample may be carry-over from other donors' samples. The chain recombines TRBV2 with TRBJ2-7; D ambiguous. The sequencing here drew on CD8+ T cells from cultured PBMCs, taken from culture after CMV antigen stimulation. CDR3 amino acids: CASSDARYSYEQYF. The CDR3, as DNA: TGTGCCAGCAGTGACGCCCGGTACTCCTACGAGCAGTACTTC.